The 27 T cell receptor beta chains reported below all come from one sample, sequenced in a study of radiotherapy plus CTLA-4 blockade in lung cancer (dated 2018 in TCRdb). Libraries were built with the immunoSEQ multiplex PCR assay. What TCRdb holds here is the immuneACCESS table cut down to in-frame rearrangements. Part of the clones is not present; checked against another copy, under half of the missing clones reflect an unresolved V gene, and the others are unexplained. Recorded for this sample are about 78,000 clones; roughly 86% of them occurred a single time. Clones ranked in the top ten supply around 0.85% of the sample. Sequenced here: peripheral blood, sampled from a patient treated with radiotherapy plus ipilimumab. Receptors were obtained from a human donor with non-small cell lung cancer who had stable disease on radiotherapy plus ipilimumab.

The chain is built from TRBV6-5 and TRBJ2-2, with a possible D match to TRBD1 (6 bases). Trimming cost V 6 bases and J 2 bases, with 13 bases left between them. The CDR3 sequence is 15 residues long. The germline CDR1 and CDR2 sequences are MNHEY and SVGAGI. The CDR3 is CASRQQGRNTGELFF. CDR3 nucleotide sequence: TGTGCCAGCAGACAACAGGGCCGTAACACCGGGGAGCTGTTTTTT.

The rearrangement joins TRBV28 to TRBJ1-2; TRBD1 matches 10 bases. The J segment lost 14 bases and the V segment lost 6 bases, leaving 15 bases of the junction unmatched. The germline V gene encodes CDR1 MDHEN and CDR2 SYDVKM. CDR3 length equals 14 residues. The CDR3: CASSTPGTGVKATF. CDR3 sequence (DNA): TGTGCCAGCAGCACGCCCGGGACAGGGGTCAAAGCTACCTTC.

The chain employs TRBV19 and TRBJ1-1; the match to TRBD1 covers 7 bases. This CDR3 is 14 amino acids long. The germline V gene encodes CDR1 LNHDA and CDR2 SQIVND (reference sequence). V was pared by 3 bases and J by 5 bases, with 6 bases of the junction left unmatched. DNA of the CDR3: TGTGCCAGTAGTATTACAGGGGTTGGGACTGAAGCTTTCTTT. It is translated as CASSITGVGTEAFF. Filled out from reference TRBV19 and TRBJ1-1, the complete variable domain reads DGGITQSPKYLFRKEGQNVTLSCEQNLNHDAMYWYRQDPGQGLRLIYYSQIVNDFQKGDIAEGYSVSREKKESFPLTVTSAQKNPTAFYLCASSITGVGTEAFFGQGTRLTVV.

The count of this clone is one. CDR3 nucleotide sequence: TGTGCCAGCAGCTTGCTAGGTCCCTACGAGCAGTACTTC. Encoded protein: CASSLLGPYEQYF. This rearrangement joins TRBV11-2 to TRBJ2-7; D call uncertain. This CDR3 comprises 13 residues. Germline V gives CDR1 SGHAT, CDR2 FQNNGV. V lost 3 bases and J lost 2, with 8 bases in between.

The V and J genes are TRBV11-1 and TRBJ2-5, with 11 positions matching TRBD1. The CDR3 spans 17 residues. The trim removed 2 bases at V and 4 bases at J, leaving 9 bases unmatched. Germline V lookup: CDR1 SGHAT, CDR2 FQDESV (reference sequence). The CDR3 loop reads CASSLLGQGAPGETQYF. CDR3 nucleotides: TGTGCCAGCAGCTTACTCGGACAGGGGGCGCCGGGAGAGACCCAGTACTTC.

The chain carries TRBV12-5 and TRBJ2-1, with 10 bases lining up with TRBD2. The J segment lost 1 base and the V segment lost 6 bases, leaving 6 bases of the junction unmatched. CDR1 and CDR2 (germline): LGHNT, FRNRAP. The CDR3 loop spans 16 amino acids. This chain's CDR3 is CASGPGLAASYNEQFF. In nucleotides, the CDR3 is TGTGCTAGTGGCCCCGGACTAGCGGCGTCCTACAATGAGCAGTTCTTC.

The chain uses TRBV7-3 and TRBJ2-5; D is undetermined. CDR1 is SGHTA, CDR2 FQGTGA, per germline. The length of the CDR3 is 13 residues. Trimming removed 3 bases at V and 3 bases at J, with 8 bases between. This chain's CDR3 is CASSFGREETQYF. The CDR3 region has the DNA TGTGCCAGCAGCTTTGGCAGAGAAGAGACCCAGTACTTC.

CDR3 DNA sequence: TGCGCCAGCAGCTTGGTAGCGGGAGGGGCCACAGATACGCAGTATTTT. This codes for CASSLVAGGATDTQYF. This sequence joins TRBV5-1 and TRBJ2-3, with 11 nucleotides matching TRBD2. The length of the CDR3 is 16 residues. The germline CDR1 and CDR2 sequences are SGHRS and YFSETQ. The V gene end was trimmed by 0 bases and the J gene end by 2 bases; junction bases not matched to a gene: 2.

This sequence joins TRBV18 and TRBJ1-1; D might be TRBD1 (6 bases). The CDR3 is made up of 14 amino acids. Germline CDR1 and CDR2: KGHSH and LQKENI. V was shortened by 3 bases and J by 1 base, with 9 bases between the two germline ends. The CDR3 reads CASSPKTGNTEAFF. The CDR3 coding sequence is TGTGCCAGCTCACCCAAGACAGGGAACACTGAAGCTTTCTTT.

The rearrangement joins TRBV29-1 to TRBJ1-1; 9 positions match TRBD1. This CDR3 spans 17 amino acids. Germline-derived CDR1 and CDR2 are SQVTM and ANQGSEA. V shed 6 bases, J shed 5 bases, and the junction held 19 bases outside the gene matches. The CDR3 DNA reads TGCAGCGTCGAGTCCCCTGGACAGGGGTCGAGAGGGACTGAAGCTTTCTTT. Its protein is CSVESPGQGSRGTEAFF.

The rearrangement uses TRBV29-1 and TRBJ2-3; the D is unclear. This CDR3 spans 12 amino acids. V was pared by 4 bases and J by 6 bases, with 11 bases between. Germline CDR1 reads SQVTM; CDR2 reads ANQGSEA. The chain's CDR3 is CSVVPTGDTQYF. The DNA for the CDR3 is TGCAGCGTTGTTCCTACCGGGGATACGCAGTATTTT.

The chain recombines TRBV27 with TRBJ2-3, with TRBD2 identical over 7 bases. The germline V gene encodes CDR1 MNHEY and CDR2 SMNVEV (reference sequence). This CDR3 has 14 amino acids. J lost 2 bases, V lost 5 bases, and 4 bases had no gene match. The CDR3 protein is CASSQGLNTDTQYF. The CDR3 DNA reads TGTGCCAGCAGTCAGGGACTAAACACAGATACGCAGTATTTT.

This clone was detected only once. The chain employs TRBV21-1 and TRBJ2-5; the table's D gene call, TRBD1, was not cross checked with the DNA. TRBV21-1 is a pseudogene segment. The CDR3 is 15 amino acids. The CDR3 sequence is CASSLAGQGLETQYF. The CDR3 bases are TGTGCCAGCAGCTTGGCGGGCCAGGGGCTGGAGACCCAGTACTTC.

This chain joins TRBV5-1 and TRBJ2-3, with 9 positions matching TRBD2. CDR3 length: 14 amino acids. Germline lookup yields CDR1 SGHRS and CDR2 YFSETQ. V was clipped by 7 bases and J by 3 bases; unmatched bases: 6. The CDR3 coding sequence is TGCGCCAGCGCTGGGCTAGCGGGGACAGATACGCAGTATTTT. Its protein product is CASAGLAGTDTQYF.

This chain joins TRBV30 and TRBJ1-4, with D perhaps TRBD1 (6 bases). V gave up 2 bases and J gave up 8 bases, with 18 bases separating them. Germline lookup yields CDR1 GTSNPN and CDR2 SVGIG (reference sequence). The CDR3 is 15 amino acids. The CDR3 coding sequence is TGTGCCTGGAGTCCACTACAGGGAATAGGCGAAAAACTGTTTTTT. It is translated as CAWSPLQGIGEKLFF. The whole variable domain, filled in from reference TRBV30 and TRBJ1-4, reads SQTIHQWPATLVQPVGSPLSLECTVEGTSNPNLYWYRQAAGRGLQLLFYSVGIGQISSEVPQNLSASRPQDRQFILSSKKLLLSDSGFYLCAWSPLQGIGEKLFFGSGTQLSVL.

The genes are TRBV5-1 and TRBJ2-3, with D uncertain. Trimming shortened V by 1 base and J by 0 bases, and 6 bases separated the two germline ends. CDR1 SGHRS and CDR2 YFSETQ come from the germline V gene. There are 14 residues in the CDR3. The CDR3 sequence: CASSLTSSTDTQYF. CDR3 nucleotide sequence: TGCGCCAGCAGCTTGACGTCGAGCACAGATACGCAGTATTTT.

The V and J genes are TRBV11-2 and TRBJ2-2, with 7 positions matching TRBD2. With 5 bases clipped from V and 1 base from J, the junction kept 4 bases outside the gene matches. This CDR3 is built from 15 residues. The germline V gene has CDR1 SGHAT and CDR2 FQNNGV. In DNA form, the CDR3 reads TGTGCCAGCAGCCCTCTAGCGGTGAACACCGGGGAGCTGTTTTTT. This encodes CASSPLAVNTGELFF.

The chain recombines TRBV29-1 with TRBJ2-4; D is undetermined. CDR3 length: 11 amino acids. The germline gives CDR1 SQVTM, CDR2 ANQGSEA. V lost 0 bases, J lost 9 bases, and 6 bases lay in between. This chain's CDR3 is CSVEDPPIQYF. Here the CDR3 DNA reads TGCAGCGTTGAAGACCCCCCCATTCAGTACTTC.

This clone has a handful of counts. This sequence joins TRBV19 and TRBJ1-4, with a possible D match to TRBD1 (5 bases). The CDR3 consists of 13 residues. The V end lost 9 bases, the J end lost 0 bases, and 8 bases lay between the germline ends. The germline gives CDR1 LNHDA, CDR2 SQIVND (reference sequence). The CDR3 coding sequence is TGTGCCAGCGGAGGGGCAACTAATGAAAAACTGTTTTTT. It is translated as CASGGATNEKLFF.

Concerning this clone: In the same sample, other DNA sequences code for this CDR3. CDR3 residues: CASSWQGLGEKLFF. The CDR3 region has the DNA TGTGCCAGCAGTTGGCAAGGGCTTGGCGAAAAACTGTTTTTT. V is TRBV27 and J is TRBJ1-4; no clear D gene. CDR1 is MNHEY and CDR2 is SMNVEV in the germline V gene (reference sequence). There are 14 residues in the CDR3. The V gene lost 4 bases and the J gene lost 8 bases, with 14 bases spanning the gap.

Details on this clone: In the same sample, other DNA sequences code for this CDR3. V is TRBV7-9 and J is TRBJ2-1, with D tentatively TRBD1 (5 bases). Per germline, CDR1 SEHNR and CDR2 FQNEAQ (reference sequence). Trimming took 3 bases from V and 9 from J, leaving 9 bases between them. The CDR3 extends over 12 amino acids. The CDR3 sequence: CASSFSGIEQFF. For the CDR3, the DNA is TGTGCCAGCAGCTTTTCAGGGATTGAGCAGTTCTTC.

The J gene is TRBJ2-5, the V gene TRBV5-1, with D perhaps matching TRBD1 or TRBD2 (5 bases each). CDR1 and CDR2 from the germline V gene are SGHRS and YFSETQ. The CDR3 runs 15 residues. V lost 3 bases to trimming and J lost 5 bases, with 17 bases between them. The CDR3 DNA is TGCGCCAGCAGCTCATCGGGACGGGGTGAGGAGACCCAGTACTTC. It is translated as CASSSSGRGEETQYF.

The genes are TRBV27 and TRBJ1-1; maybe TRBD1 (6 bases). CDR1 is MNHEY, CDR2 SMNVEV, per germline (reference sequence). V was pared by 5 bases and J by 4 bases, with 17 bases between. The CDR3 contains 15 residues. In DNA, the CDR3 is TGTGCCAGCAGTAGAGCAGGGGTTGGAAGCACTGAAGCTTTCTTT. Its protein is CASSRAGVGSTEAFF.

The CDR3 DNA reads as TGTGCCAGCACCAAGACGAAACCGGACAGCTCAGATACGCAGTATTTT. Protein: CASTKTKPDSSDTQYF. The V gene is TRBV6-6, the J gene TRBJ2-3; possibly TRBD1 for D (6 bases). V was pared by 7 bases and J by 4 bases, with 21 bases between. In germline, CDR1 is MNHNY, CDR2 SVGAGI (reference sequence). This CDR3 is 16 amino acids long.

The chain couples TRBV28 to TRBJ1-2; no definite D call. CDR1 is MDHEN, CDR2 SYDVKM, per germline. CDR3 length: 12 residues. V shed 5 bases and J shed 5 bases, with 9 bases lying between them. The CDR3 nucleotides are TGTGCCAGCAGTCCTGGGTATTATGGCTACACCTTC. Translating it yields CASSPGYYGYTF.

This clone has more than one count but fewer than ten. V is TRBV28 and J is TRBJ1-6, with no clear D. Germline assignment: CDR1 MDHEN and CDR2 SYDVKM. V shed 2 bases and J shed 6 bases, with 5 bases lying between them. The CDR3 spans 13 residues. This chain's CDR3 is CASSLPLNSPLHF. CDR3 nucleotide sequence: TGTGCCAGCAGTTTACCCCTTAATTCACCCCTCCACTTT.

The chain's CDR3 is CASSRRGLPGNTIYF. The CDR3 DNA reads as TGTGCCAGCAGTCGGAGGGGGCTCCCTGGAAACACCATATATTTT. The chain is built from TRBV2 and TRBJ1-3; TRBD1 matches at 7 bases. The CDR3 length is 15 residues. Germline V gene lookup returns CDR1 SNHLY and CDR2 FYNNEI. J was trimmed by 2 bases and V by 5 bases; bases with no gene match: 6.